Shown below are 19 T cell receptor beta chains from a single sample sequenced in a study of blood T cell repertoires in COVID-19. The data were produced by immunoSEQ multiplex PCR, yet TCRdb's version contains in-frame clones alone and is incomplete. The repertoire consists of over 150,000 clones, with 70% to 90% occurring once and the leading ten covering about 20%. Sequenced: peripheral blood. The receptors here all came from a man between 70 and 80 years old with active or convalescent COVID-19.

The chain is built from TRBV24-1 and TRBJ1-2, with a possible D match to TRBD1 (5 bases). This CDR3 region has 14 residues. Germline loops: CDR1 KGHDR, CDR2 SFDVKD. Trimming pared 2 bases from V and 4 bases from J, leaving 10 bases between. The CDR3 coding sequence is TGTGCCACCAGTGATTCTGGACAACTCTATGGCTACACCTTC. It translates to CATSDSGQLYGYTF.

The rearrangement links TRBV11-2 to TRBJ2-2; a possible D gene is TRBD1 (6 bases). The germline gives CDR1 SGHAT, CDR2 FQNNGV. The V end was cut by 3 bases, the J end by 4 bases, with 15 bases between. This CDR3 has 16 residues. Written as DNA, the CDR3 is TGTGCCAGCAGCTTTTCAGGGGTGTCGGGCACCGGGGAGCTGTTTTTT. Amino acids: CASSFSGVSGTGELFF.

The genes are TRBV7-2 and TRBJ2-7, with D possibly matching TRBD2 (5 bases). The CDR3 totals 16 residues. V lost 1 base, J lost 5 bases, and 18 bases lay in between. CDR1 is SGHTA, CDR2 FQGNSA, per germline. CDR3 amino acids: CASSLERHYPFHEQYF. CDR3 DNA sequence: TGTGCCAGCAGCTTAGAGCGGCACTACCCTTTCCACGAGCAGTACTTC. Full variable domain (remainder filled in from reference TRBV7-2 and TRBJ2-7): GAGVSQSPSNKVTEKGKDVELRCDPISGHTALYWYRQSLGQGLEFLIYFQGNSAPDKSGLPSDRFSAERTGGSVSTLTIQRTQQEDSAVYLCASSLERHYPFHEQYFGPGTRLTVT.

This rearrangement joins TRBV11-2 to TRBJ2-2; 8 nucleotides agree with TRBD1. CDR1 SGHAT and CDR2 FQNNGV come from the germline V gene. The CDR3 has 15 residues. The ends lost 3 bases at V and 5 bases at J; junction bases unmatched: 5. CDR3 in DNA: TGTGCCAGCAGCTTCCAGGGGGCGCGTACCGGGGAGCTGTTTTTT. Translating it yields CASSFQGARTGELFF.

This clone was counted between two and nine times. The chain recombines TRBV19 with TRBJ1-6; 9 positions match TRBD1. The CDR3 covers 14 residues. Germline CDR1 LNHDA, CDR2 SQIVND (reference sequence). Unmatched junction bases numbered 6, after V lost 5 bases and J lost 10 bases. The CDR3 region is CASSYGQGNSPLHF. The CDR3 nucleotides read TGTGCCAGTAGTTATGGACAGGGGAACTCACCCCTCCACTTT.

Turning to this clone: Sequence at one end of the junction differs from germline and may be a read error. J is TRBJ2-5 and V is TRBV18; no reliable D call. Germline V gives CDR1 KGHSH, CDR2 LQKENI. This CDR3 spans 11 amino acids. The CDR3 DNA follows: TGTGCCAGCTCGCCCCAAGAGAGCCAGTACTTC. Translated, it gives CASSPQESQYF.

Here the CDR3 DNA reads TGTGCCAGCAGTTTGGGCAGGGGGCAGCGGAGGAACGAGCAGTACTTC. Translated, it gives CASSLGRGQRRNEQYF. The V and J genes are TRBV27 and TRBJ2-7, with 8 bases matching TRBD1. The germline V gene encodes CDR1 MNHEY and CDR2 SMNVEV (reference sequence). The CDR3 sequence is 16 residues long. V was clipped by 3 bases and J by 5 bases; unmatched bases: 12.

The CDR3 loop is CASSPAETNTGELFF. CDR3 DNA: TGCGCCAGCAGTCCAGCGGAGACGAACACCGGGGAGCTGTTTTTT. The chain has TRBV10-2 and TRBJ2-2, with D possibly matching TRBD2 (5 bases). V shed 5 bases and J shed 0 bases, with 10 bases lying between them. The CDR3 spans 15 residues. Germline-derived CDR1 and CDR2 are WSHSY and SAAADI.

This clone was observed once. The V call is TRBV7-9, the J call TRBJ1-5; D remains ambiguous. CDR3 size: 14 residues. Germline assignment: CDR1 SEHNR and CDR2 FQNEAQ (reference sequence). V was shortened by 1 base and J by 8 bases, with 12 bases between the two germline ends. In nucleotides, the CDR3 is TGTGCCAGCAGCTTAGTAGGAGCTCTCGAGCCCCAGCATTTT. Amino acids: CASSLVGALEPQHF.

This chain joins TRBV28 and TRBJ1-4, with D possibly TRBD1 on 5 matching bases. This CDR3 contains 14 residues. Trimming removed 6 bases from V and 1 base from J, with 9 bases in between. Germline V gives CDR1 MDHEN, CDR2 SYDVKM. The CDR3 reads CASSAGGTNEKLFF. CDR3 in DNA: TGTGCCAGCAGCGCGGGGGGAACTAATGAAAAACTGTTTTTT.

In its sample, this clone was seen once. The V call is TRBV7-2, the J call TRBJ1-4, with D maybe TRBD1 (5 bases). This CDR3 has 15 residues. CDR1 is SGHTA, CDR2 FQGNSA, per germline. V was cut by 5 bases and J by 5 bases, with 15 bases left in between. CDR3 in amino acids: CASSPGVQWNEKLFF. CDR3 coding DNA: TGTGCCAGCAGCCCGGGGGTACAGTGGAATGAAAAACTGTTTTTT.

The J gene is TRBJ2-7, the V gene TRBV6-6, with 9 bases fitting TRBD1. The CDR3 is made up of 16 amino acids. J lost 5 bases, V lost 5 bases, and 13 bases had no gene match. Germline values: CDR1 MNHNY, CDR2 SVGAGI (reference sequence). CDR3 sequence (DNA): TGTGCCAGCAGTCTAAGGCCGGGACAGGGACTCCACGAGCAGTACTTC. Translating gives CASSLRPGQGLHEQYF.

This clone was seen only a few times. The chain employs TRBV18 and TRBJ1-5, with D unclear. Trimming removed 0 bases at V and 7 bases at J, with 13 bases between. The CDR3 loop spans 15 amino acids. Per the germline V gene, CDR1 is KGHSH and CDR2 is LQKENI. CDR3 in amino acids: CASSPPAGVGQPQHF. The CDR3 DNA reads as TGTGCCAGCTCACCACCGGCCGGGGTCGGCCAGCCCCAGCATTTT.

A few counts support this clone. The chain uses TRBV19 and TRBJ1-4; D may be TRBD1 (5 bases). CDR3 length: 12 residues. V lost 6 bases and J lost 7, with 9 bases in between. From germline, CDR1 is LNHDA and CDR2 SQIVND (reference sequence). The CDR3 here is CASRRGGEKLFF. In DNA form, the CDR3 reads TGTGCCAGTAGGAGGGGAGGTGAAAAACTGTTTTTT.

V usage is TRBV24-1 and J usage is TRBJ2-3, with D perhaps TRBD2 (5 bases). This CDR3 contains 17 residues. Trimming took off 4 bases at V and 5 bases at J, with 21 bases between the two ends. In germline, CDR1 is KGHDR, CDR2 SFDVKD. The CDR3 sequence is CATSDPEARYKEDTQYF. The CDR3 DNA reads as TGTGCCACCAGTGACCCGGAGGCGCGGTATAAAGAAGATACGCAGTATTTT.

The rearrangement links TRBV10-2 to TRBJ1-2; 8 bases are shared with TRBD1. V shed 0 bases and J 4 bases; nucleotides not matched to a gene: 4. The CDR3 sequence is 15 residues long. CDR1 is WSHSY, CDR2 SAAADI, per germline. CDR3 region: CASSESVDRAYGYTF. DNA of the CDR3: TGCGCCAGCAGTGAGTCGGTGGACAGGGCCTATGGCTACACCTTC.

The CDR3 DNA is TGTGCCAGTCGCGACTCGGGGAGCCATTCACCCCTCCACTTT. Translating gives CASRDSGSHSPLHF. The genes are TRBV19 and TRBJ1-6; unclear D gene. Germline CDR1 LNHDA, CDR2 SQIVND (reference sequence). CDR3 length equals 14 residues. Trimming removed 8 bases from V and 8 bases from J, with 16 bases in between.

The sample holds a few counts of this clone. The CDR3 nucleotides are TGTGCCAGCAGCCATGGACAGCCGAATTCACCCCTCCACTTT. This encodes CASSHGQPNSPLHF. The chain recombines TRBV6-2 or TRBV6-3 with TRBJ1-6, with D possibly being TRBD1 (6 bases). The germline V gene encodes CDR1 MNHEY and CDR2 SVGEGT. This CDR3 comprises 14 residues. Deletions cut 6 bases from V and 7 bases from J, with 13 bases between.

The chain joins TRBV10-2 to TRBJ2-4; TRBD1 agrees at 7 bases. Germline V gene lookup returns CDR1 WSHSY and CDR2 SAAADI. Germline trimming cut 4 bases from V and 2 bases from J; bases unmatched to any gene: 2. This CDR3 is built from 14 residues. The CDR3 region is CASSVRGPKNIQYF. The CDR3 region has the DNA TGCGCCAGCAGTGTTAGGGGGCCCAAAAACATTCAGTACTTC.